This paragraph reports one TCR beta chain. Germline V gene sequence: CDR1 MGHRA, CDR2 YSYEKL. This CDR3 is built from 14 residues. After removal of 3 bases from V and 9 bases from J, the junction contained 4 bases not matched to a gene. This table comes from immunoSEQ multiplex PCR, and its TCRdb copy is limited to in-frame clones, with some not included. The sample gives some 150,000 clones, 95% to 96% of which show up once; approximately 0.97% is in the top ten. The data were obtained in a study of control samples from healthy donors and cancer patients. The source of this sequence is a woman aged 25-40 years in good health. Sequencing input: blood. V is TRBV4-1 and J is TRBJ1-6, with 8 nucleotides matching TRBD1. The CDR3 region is CASSHEDRVSPLHF. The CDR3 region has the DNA TGCGCCAGCAGCCATGAGGACAGGGTTTCACCCCTCCACTTT.